This T cell receptor (beta chain) appears in the sequencing data of a study of blood T cell repertoires in COVID-19. Study-level information: Sites in the United States, Italy and Spain provided acute and convalescent COVID-19 samples. PBMCs, B-cell-depleted T cells, or T cells provided the cDNA or gDNA that made up the material.

The CDR3 runs 14 residues. In germline, CDR1 is LNHDA, CDR2 SQIVND (reference sequence). Trimming cost V 6 bases and J 4 bases; bases outside gene matches: 8. Per the original data handling: From reference gene primer amplification, estimates of nucleated cell counts were derived. Measured with immunoSEQ multiplex PCR; TCRdb has only the in-frame clones, and not every one. From that table come the V and J calls and clone size; the DNA was used to work out D and trimming. This sample carries approximately 670,000 clones, over 80% of them seen once, and the ten largest clones take over 0.2%. This sequence was found in a woman between 18 and 30 years old with acute or convalescent COVID-19. The rearrangement uses TRBV19 and TRBJ1-2; TRBD1 matches at 7 bases. Sample: peripheral blood. CDR3: CASRETGISYGYTF. As DNA, the CDR3 is TGTGCCAGTAGGGAGACAGGGATTAGCTATGGCTACACCTTC.